This T cell receptor (beta chain) was found in a study of T cell responses to AZD1222 COVID-19 vaccine. Looked up from germline, CDR1 is MGHRA and CDR2 is YSYEKL. This CDR3 has 17 amino acids. V gave up 0 bases and J gave up 10 bases; unmatched junction bases: 10. Repertoires were generated with immunoSEQ multiplex PCR, while TCRdb's copy carries only in-frame clones and drops some. In the table there are about 140,000 clones, around 92% of which are singletons. V gene TRBV4-1 combines with J gene TRBJ1-6, with 9 bases aligning to TRBD1. This TCR came from an adult in good health. Sequencing was performed on peripheral blood, taken on day 0 of AZD1222 vaccination. The CDR3 is CASSQDLRQGERSPLHF. CDR3 nucleotides: TGCGCCAGCAGCCAAGACCTTCGACAGGGGGAGAGGTCACCCCTCCACTTT.